This T cell receptor (beta chain) was captured in a study of CD8+ T cells in alopecia areata. In the study overall: People stayed on tofacitinib for 6 to 18 months, then stopped the drug for 6 months.

Sequencing templates came from extracted RNA that was reverse transcribed into cDNA. Repertoires were generated with immunoSEQ multiplex PCR, while TCRdb's copy carries only in-frame clones and drops some. The table lists about 180,000 clones, about 47% of them singletons. The treatment was: oral pan-JAK inhibitor, 5-10 mg twice daily. This clone was counted between two and nine times. The antigen is undetermined. Study findings and constraints: The study found that many expanded lesional clones persisted in scalp and blood during tofacitinib. It was lesional scalp, especially alopecia totalis/universalis, that showed higher clonality than normal scalp. The study found tofacitinib significantly decreased scalp clonality and expanded CD8+ clones among the top 100.

This CDR3 spans 14 amino acids. Per the germline V gene, CDR1 is MNHEY and CDR2 is SVGAGI. The V end was cut by 6 bases, the J end by 8 bases, with 16 bases between. This sample comprised CD8+ T cells sorted from blood, obtained at roughly week 53, from a patient treated with tofacitinib. The TCR was taken from a human donor with alopecia areata. V and J are TRBV6-5 and TRBJ1-4; TRBD1 might be the D (5 bases). The CDR3 bases are TGTGCCAGCAGCACGGGACTCGACCTCGAAAAACTGTTTTTT. Translation gives CASSTGLDLEKLFF.